The 26 T cell receptor beta chains presented below share a single source sample, sequenced in a study of blood T cell repertoires in COVID-19. Sequencing used immunoSEQ multiplex PCR; TCRdb keeps in-frame clones, though not all of them. The repertoire holds about 140,000 clones, with over 80% as singletons. The sequenced sample was peripheral blood. Receptors originate from a woman aged 80 or over with acute or convalescent COVID-19.

The chain recombines TRBV6-1 with TRBJ2-1, with TRBD2 matching over 13 bases. Germline V CDR1 and CDR2: MNHNS, SASEGT. CDR3 size: 18 residues. The trim removed 2 bases at V and 3 bases at J, leaving 7 bases unmatched. This CDR3 reads CASSERLAGGLIYNEQFF. CDR3 sequence (DNA): TGTGCCAGCAGTGAAAGACTAGCGGGGGGCCTAATCTACAATGAGCAGTTCTTC.

The chain links TRBV3-1 (or the pseudogene TRBV3-2) to TRBJ1-2; tentatively, D is TRBD1 (5 bases). The CDR3 extends over 15 amino acids. Trimming took 1 base from V and 4 from J, leaving 13 bases between them. The germline V gene has CDR1 LGHDT and CDR2 YNNKEL (reference sequence). The CDR3 nucleotides read TGTGCCAGCAGCCAAGGGTCCCCCGGGGGCTATGGCTACACCTTC. It codes for CASSQGSPGGYGYTF.

This rearrangement joins TRBV10-1 to TRBJ1-5; D is ambiguous. Germline CDR1 is WNHNN and CDR2 is SYGVQD (reference sequence). The CDR3 totals 13 residues. The V end was cut by 4 bases, the J end by 7 bases, with 11 bases between. CDR3 in DNA: TGCGCCAGCAGTGTTCGTCTATGGCAGCCCCAGCATTTT. Amino acids: CASSVRLWQPQHF.

The CDR3 spells CASSIFGGANTGELFF. CDR3 in DNA: TGTGCCAGTAGTATTTTTGGGGGCGCGAACACCGGGGAGCTGTTTTTT. The chain joins TRBV19 to TRBJ2-2; the D gene is possibly TRBD1 (6 bases). V gave up 3 bases and J gave up 0 bases, with 11 bases separating them. Germline loops: CDR1 LNHDA, CDR2 SQIVND (reference sequence). The CDR3 sequence is 16 residues long.

The chain has TRBV5-5 and TRBJ2-2; TRBD1 aligns across 7 bases. From germline, CDR1 is SGHKS and CDR2 YYEKEE (reference sequence). V trimming: 4 bases; J trimming: 4 bases; junction bases outside the gene matches: 4. The CDR3 extends over 14 amino acids. CDR3 amino acids: CASSDRAATGELFF. The CDR3 DNA reads as TGTGCCAGCAGCGACAGGGCAGCCACCGGGGAGCTGTTTTTT. Together with reference TRBV5-5 and TRBJ2-2, the CDR3 gives the full variable domain: DAGVTQSPTHLIKTRGQQVTLRCSPISGHKSVSWYQQVLGQGPQFIFQYYEKEERGRGNFPDRFSARQFPNYSSELNVNALLLGDSALYLCASSDRAATGELFFGEGSRLTVL.

The chain links TRBV7-9 to TRBJ1-5, with 7 bases that match TRBD1. Per germline, CDR1 SEHNR and CDR2 FQNEAQ (reference sequence). This CDR3 region has 13 residues. The V gene end was trimmed by 3 bases and the J gene end by 7 bases; junction bases not matched to a gene: 3. CDR3 sequence reads: CASSLDRFQPQHF. The CDR3 nucleotides read TGTGCCAGCAGCTTGGACAGGTTCCAGCCCCAGCATTTT.

This clone has just one count. The chain couples TRBV7-9 to TRBJ2-1; possibly TRBD2 for D (6 bases). Deletions cut 2 bases from V and 6 bases from J, with 14 bases between. CDR1 and CDR2 (germline): SEHNR, FQNEAQ (reference sequence). This CDR3 region has 15 residues. The CDR3 is CASSLIGGVVNEQFF. The CDR3 DNA is TGTGCCAGCAGCTTAATCGGCGGGGTAGTCAATGAGCAGTTCTTC.

The V call is TRBV5-1, the J call TRBJ2-7; 8 bases map to TRBD2. The V gene's germline CDR1 is SGHRS and CDR2 YFSETQ. This CDR3 region has 14 residues. Trimming at V came to 4 bases and at J to 2 bases, leaving 5 bases not matched to a gene. Written as DNA, the CDR3 is TGCGCCAGCAGCGGGGTAGCGGGGACCTACGAGCAGTACTTC. Translation: CASSGVAGTYEQYF.

The table lists this clone with a count of one. The chain carries TRBV4-1 and TRBJ1-5, with D unclear. The CDR3 length is 16 residues. The V end was cut by 0 bases, the J end by 0 bases, with 9 bases between. In germline, CDR1 is MGHRA, CDR2 YSYEKL. CDR3 residues: CASSQEGSYSNQPQHF. CDR3 bases: TGCGCCAGCAGCCAAGAGGGGAGCTATAGCAATCAGCCCCAGCATTTT.

The chain combines TRBV9 with TRBJ1-6, with D uncertain. Per the germline V gene, CDR1 is SGDLS and CDR2 is YYNGEE. Trimming removed 2 bases from V and 0 bases from J, with 6 bases in between. The CDR3 spans 15 residues. The CDR3 coding sequence is TGTGCCAGCAGCGTGGGGAGCTCCTATAATTCACCCCTCCACTTT. Residues: CASSVGSSYNSPLHF.

The genes are TRBV6-1 and TRBJ1-6; unclear D gene. Germline V gene sequence: CDR1 MNHNS, CDR2 SASEGT. This CDR3 contains 16 residues. The V and J ends lost 4 bases and 0 bases respectively, with 10 bases between them. The CDR3 loop reads CASSAYPSSYNSPLHF. CDR3 DNA sequence: TGTGCCAGCAGTGCTTATCCCAGCTCCTATAATTCACCCCTCCACTTT.

The V call is TRBV12-3 or TRBV12-4, the J call TRBJ2-7; D is undetermined. Trimming removed 6 bases from V and 4 bases from J, with 13 bases in between. The length of the CDR3 is 13 residues. The CDR3 DNA reads as TGTGCCAGCAGCATAGAGATCGAGTACGAGCAGTACTTC. Encoded protein: CASSIEIEYEQYF.

V is TRBV7-2 and J is TRBJ1-5; possible D gene TRBD1, 6 bases. In germline, CDR1 is SGHTA, CDR2 FQGNSA. V dropped 2 bases and J dropped 5 bases, with 10 bases sitting between them. The CDR3 runs to 14 residues. The CDR3 spells CASSLNRADQPQHF. The CDR3 bases are TGTGCCAGCAGCTTAAACAGGGCAGATCAGCCCCAGCATTTT. Drawing the rest from reference TRBV7-2 and TRBJ1-5, the complete variable domain is GAGVSQSPSNKVTEKGKDVELRCDPISGHTALYWYRQSLGQGLEFLIYFQGNSAPDKSGLPSDRFSAERTGGSVSTLTIQRTQQEDSAVYLCASSLNRADQPQHFGDGTRLSIL.

This clone was observed a handful of times. The rearrangement uses TRBV9 and TRBJ1-3, with TRBD1 matching over 10 bases. The trim removed 3 bases at V and 2 bases at J, leaving 5 bases unmatched. CDR3 length: 16 residues. CDR1 is SGDLS, CDR2 YYNGEE, per germline. The CDR3 DNA follows: TGTGCCAGCAGCGCCGGGACAGGGGAAGCTGGAAACACCATATATTTT. Residues: CASSAGTGEAGNTIYF.

The chain carries TRBV7-2 and TRBJ2-1, with TRBD2 matching 9 bases. After removal of 3 bases from V and 1 base from J, the junction contained 10 bases not matched to a gene. This CDR3 is 18 amino acids long. Germline V gene data show CDR1 as SGHTA and CDR2 as FQGNSA. In DNA, the CDR3 is TGTGCCAGCAGCTTTCCTAAAGCGGGGGGAAGATCCTACAATGAGCAGTTCTTC. Translated: CASSFPKAGGRSYNEQFF.

The chain combines TRBV19 with TRBJ1-1, with TRBD1 as a possible D gene (6 bases). This CDR3 comprises 13 residues. Trimming pared 4 bases from V and 3 bases from J, leaving 9 bases between. CDR1 and CDR2 (germline): LNHDA, SQIVND (reference sequence). The CDR3 DNA sequence: TGTGCCAGTAGTAGACAGGACTACACTGAAGCTTTCTTT. This sequence encodes CASSRQDYTEAFF. The full variable domain, completed using reference TRBV19 and TRBJ1-1, is DGGITQSPKYLFRKEGQNVTLSCEQNLNHDAMYWYRQDPGQGLRLIYYSQIVNDFQKGDIAEGYSVSREKKESFPLTVTSAQKNPTAFYLCASSRQDYTEAFFGQGTRLTVV.

The chain employs TRBV19 and TRBJ2-3; no clear D. Per the germline V gene, CDR1 is LNHDA and CDR2 is SQIVND (reference sequence). V was shortened by 1 base and J by 3 bases, with 5 bases between the two germline ends. The CDR3 totals 13 residues. Here the CDR3 reads CASSIVGTDTQYF. CDR3 nucleotide sequence: TGTGCCAGTAGTATAGTCGGGACAGATACGCAGTATTTT.

J is TRBJ1-2 and V is TRBV5-4; 7 bases map to TRBD1. J lost 5 bases, V lost 5 bases, and 9 bases had no gene match. Germline values: CDR1 SGHNT, CDR2 YYREEE (reference sequence). The CDR3 spans 14 residues. The CDR3 coding sequence is TGTGCCAGCAGTTTCGACAGGGCCCAGTATGGCTACACCTTC. This codes for CASSFDRAQYGYTF.

This clone was seen once. This chain uses TRBV5-1 with TRBJ1-3; TRBD1 is a possible D gene (5 bases). The germline CDR1 and CDR2 sequences are SGHRS and YFSETQ. The length of the CDR3 is 15 residues. Trimming removed 0 bases from V and 1 base from J, with 8 bases in between. The CDR3 nucleotides read TGCGCCAGCAGCTTGGAGGGGCGATCTGGAAACACCATATATTTT. Its protein product is CASSLEGRSGNTIYF.

CDR3 sequence (DNA): TGTGCCAGCAGCGGGTCGTTCTGGGGCAGTAACTCTGGAAACACCATATATTTT. Its translation: CASSGSFWGSNSGNTIYF. This chain links TRBV9 with TRBJ1-3; perhaps TRBD1 as D (5 bases). The V gene's germline CDR1 is SGDLS and CDR2 YYNGEE. Trimming pared 3 bases from V and 0 bases from J, leaving 19 bases between. There are 18 residues in the CDR3.

The chain couples TRBV5-7 to TRBJ1-5, with D possibly being TRBD1 (5 bases). TRBV5-7 is filed as an ORF, its function uncertain. CDR3 size: 14 residues. Trimming took off 1 base at V and 6 bases at J, with 11 bases between the two ends. The CDR3 sequence is CASSLRRGSQPQHF. Here the CDR3 DNA reads TGTGCCAGCAGCTTGAGAAGGGGCAGTCAGCCCCAGCATTTT.

In its sample, this clone was seen a few times. The V call is TRBV10-3, the J call TRBJ1-1; 7 bases align to TRBD1. This CDR3 contains 13 residues. The germline V gene has CDR1 ENHRY and CDR2 SYGVKD. With 5 bases clipped from V and 3 bases from J, the junction kept 3 bases outside the gene matches. DNA of the CDR3: TGTGCCATCAGTACAGGGGAGGACACTGAAGCTTTCTTT. This translates into CAISTGEDTEAFF.

J is TRBJ1-6 and V is TRBV18; 9 nucleotides agree with TRBD1. CDR1 and CDR2 (germline): KGHSH, LQKENI. This CDR3 region has 15 residues. With V trimmed by 4 bases and J by 7 bases, 5 bases remained unmatched. The DNA of the CDR3 is TGTGCCAGCTCACTAACAGGGGGCAGAAATTCACCCCTCCACTTT. Translated: CASSLTGGRNSPLHF.

The rearrangement uses TRBV10-3 and TRBJ1-1, with a tentative D call TRBD1 (6 bases). This CDR3 has 14 amino acids. Germline V CDR1 and CDR2: ENHRY, SYGVKD. The ends were cut back, 10 bases at V and 1 base at J, with 16 bases in the middle. The CDR3 protein is CATHRDTRNTEAFF. CDR3 bases: TGTGCCACCCACCGGGACACGAGGAACACTGAAGCTTTCTTT.

V and J are TRBV3-1 (or the pseudogene TRBV3-2) and TRBJ1-1, with 10 bases that match TRBD1. The CDR3 totals 14 residues. Trimming removed 1 base from V and 4 bases from J; junction bases left unmatched: 0. CDR1 and CDR2 (germline): LGHDT, YNNKEL (reference sequence). CDR3 in amino acids: CASSQGTGGTEAFF. CDR3 DNA: TGTGCCAGCAGCCAAGGGACAGGGGGCACTGAAGCTTTCTTT.

In this sample, this clone turned up once. The genes are TRBV11-2 and TRBJ2-6, with D possibly matching TRBD1 (6 bases). The CDR3 runs 19 residues. Germline V lookup: CDR1 SGHAT, CDR2 FQNNGV. V gave up 2 bases and J gave up 0 bases, with 17 bases separating them. The CDR3 nucleotides read TGTGCCAGCAGCTTAAAAGTCCGGACAGTTCTCTCTGGGGCCAACGTCCTGACTTTC. Translating it yields CASSLKVRTVLSGANVLTF.